These 2 T cell receptor beta chains originate from one sample sequenced in a study of blood T cell repertoires in COVID-19. Method: immunoSEQ multiplex PCR; TCRdb's copy keeps in-frame clones and lacks some. Altogether 150,000 to 180,000 clones are present, around 80% being singletons, with the ten largest covering over 0.5%. The source material was peripheral blood. The receptors originated from a man aged 55 to 70 with acute or convalescent COVID-19.

The rearrangement uses TRBV23-1 and TRBJ2-2; 9 nucleotides align to TRBD1. TRBV23-1 is recorded as an ORF, its role being uncertain. The CDR3 extends over 16 amino acids. The V and J ends lost 4 bases and 2 bases, in that order; junction bases with no gene match: 5. The CDR3 loop is CASSPGQGRNTGELFF. CDR3 sequence (DNA): TGCGCCAGCAGTCCGGGACAGGGCAGAAACACCGGGGAGCTGTTTTTT.

The genes are TRBV12-3 or TRBV12-4 and TRBJ2-2; a weak D match, TRBD1 (5 bases). V was trimmed by 8 bases and J by 7 bases, leaving 11 bases between them. CDR3 length equals 12 residues. In DNA, the CDR3 is TGTGCCAGCTTGGGGCAGATCGGGGAGCTGTTTTTT. This codes for CASLGQIGELFF.